The 29 T cell receptor beta chains below were found in one sample sequenced in a study of CD8+ T cells in alopecia areata. The treatment: oral pan-JAK inhibitor, 5-10 mg twice daily. cDNA serving as the sequencing template came from extracted, reverse transcribed RNA. TCRdb's table, derived via immunoSEQ multiplex PCR, lists solely in-frame clones and lacks some. The sample has 200,000 to 250,000 clones, over 60% seen once; the top ten hold 4% to 4.5%. The material was CD4+ T cells sorted from blood, obtained at week 4, from a patient treated with tofacitinib. All receptors come from a human donor with alopecia areata.

On this clone itself: Other DNA sequences from this sample encode an identical CDR3 as well. This chain uses TRBV18 with TRBJ2-7; the D call may be TRBD1 or TRBD2 (5 bases each). The V and J ends lost 3 bases and 3 bases respectively, with 9 bases between them. The CDR3 loop spans 13 amino acids. The germline V gene encodes CDR1 KGHSH and CDR2 LQKENI. Written as DNA, the CDR3 is TGTGCCAGCTCACCTGGGACGGACTACGAGCAGTACTTC. Its protein is CASSPGTDYEQYF.

The rearrangement links TRBV19 to TRBJ1-5, with TRBD1 as a possible D gene (5 bases). V dropped 3 bases and J dropped 4 bases, with 10 bases sitting between them. The CDR3 has 14 amino acids. In germline, CDR1 is LNHDA, CDR2 SQIVND (reference sequence). The CDR3 coding sequence is TGTGCCAGTAGTATTCCGGGGGAAAATCAGCCCCAGCATTTT. Amino acids: CASSIPGENQPQHF.

The CDR3 spells CATKSSSMNTEAFF. The CDR3 nucleotides read TGTGCCACGAAATCGAGTTCGATGAACACTGAAGCTTTCTTT. The J gene is TRBJ1-1, the V gene TRBV11-3; the D is unclear. Germline CDR1 and CDR2: SGHNT and YENEEA. The CDR3 runs 14 residues. Trimming stripped 10 bases from V and 0 bases from J, with 15 bases between.

This chain uses TRBV7-2 with TRBJ2-4, with no clear D. This CDR3 is 16 amino acids long. Germline assignment: CDR1 SGHTA and CDR2 FQGNSA. Trimming removed 5 bases from V and 0 bases from J, with 14 bases in between. The CDR3 loop reads CASSHQSQLAKNIQYF. The CDR3 nucleotides read TGTGCCAGCAGCCACCAATCTCAACTAGCCAAAAACATTCAGTACTTC.

The rearrangement links TRBV4-2 to TRBJ1-1, with a tentative D call TRBD1 (5 bases). The CDR3 length is 15 residues. Trimming removed 1 base from V and 4 bases from J, with 13 bases in between. The germline CDR1 and CDR2 sequences are LGHNA and YNFKEQ. The CDR3 spells CASSQGGASPTEAFF. CDR3 coding DNA: TGTGCCAGCAGCCAAGGCGGGGCCTCGCCCACTGAAGCTTTCTTT.

Only a few counts were recorded for this clone. The chain joins TRBV7-2 to TRBJ2-5; no firm D call. The V end lost 3 bases, the J end lost 0 bases, and 17 bases lay between the germline ends. The CDR3 is 17 amino acids. Per germline, CDR1 SGHTA and CDR2 FQGNSA. In DNA form, the CDR3 reads TGTGCCAGCAGCTTGGCCTTTGCCCCGGTGTACCAAGAGACCCAGTACTTC. It yields the protein CASSLAFAPVYQETQYF.

This clone has only a few counts. Other nucleotide sequences in the sample specify the same CDR3. The rearrangement links TRBV11-2 to TRBJ2-5; no clear D gene. This CDR3 is 12 amino acids long. With 1 base removed from V and 5 bases from J, the gap between germline ends came to 5 bases. The V gene's germline CDR1 is SGHAT and CDR2 FQNNGV. The CDR3 region is CASSLGRETQYF. Here the CDR3 DNA reads TGTGCCAGCAGCTTAGGACGGGAGACCCAGTACTTC.

This clone appeared a few times. The chain recombines TRBV29-1 with TRBJ1-3; D is perhaps TRBD1 (5 bases). V was clipped by 6 bases and J by 9 bases, with 18 bases between them. This CDR3 is built from 13 residues. Germline V gene data show CDR1 as SQVTM and CDR2 as ANQGSEA. CDR3: CSVGTYQGTTIYF. The DNA for the CDR3 is TGCAGCGTGGGGACCTATCAAGGGACCACCATATATTTT. The full variable domain, completed using reference TRBV29-1 and TRBJ1-3, is SAVISQKPSRDICQRGTSLTIQCQVDSQVTMMFWYRQQPGQSLTLIATANQGSEATYESGFVIDKFPISRPNLTFSTLTVSNMSPEDSSIYLCSVGTYQGTTIYFGEGSWLTVV.

For this clone: Its ends do not fully match the called genes, so a read error is possible. The gene calls are TRBV7-7 and TRBJ2-5; D possibly corresponds to TRBD2 (7 bases). This CDR3 has 14 residues. The V gene's germline CDR1 is SSHAT and CDR2 FNYEAQ (reference sequence). The CDR3 nucleotides are TGTGCTAGCAGCTTACCGGGGGGCTATACGGCCCAGTACTTC. Its translation: CASSLPGGYTAQYF.

The J gene is TRBJ2-3, the V gene TRBV27; D may be TRBD1 or TRBD2 (5 bases each). Germline-derived CDR1 and CDR2 are MNHEY and SMNVEV (reference sequence). The CDR3 runs 18 residues. V was clipped by 2 bases and J by 0 bases, with 18 bases between them. The CDR3: CASSLTRLGDLSTDTQYF. CDR3 in DNA: TGTGCCAGCAGTTTAACCCGTCTGGGGGACCTTAGCACAGATACGCAGTATTTT.

This chain links TRBV23-1 with TRBJ1-4; D is uncertain. TRBV23-1 is placed among ORFs of uncertain function. This CDR3 spans 13 amino acids. V was clipped by 6 bases and J by 4 bases, with 9 bases between them. DNA of the CDR3: TGCGCCAGCAGCCTCACAAGTAATGAAAAACTGTTTTTT. This encodes CASSLTSNEKLFF.

This rearrangement joins TRBV19 to TRBJ1-1; maybe TRBD1 (5 bases). Trimming pared 4 bases from V and 2 bases from J, leaving 8 bases between. CDR1 and CDR2 from the germline V gene are LNHDA and SQIVND (reference sequence). The CDR3 length is 13 residues. CDR3 sequence reads: CASSTGPNTEAFF. As DNA, the CDR3 is TGTGCCAGTAGTACGGGGCCCAACACTGAAGCTTTCTTT.

This clone was seen once. This rearrangement joins TRBV11-3 to TRBJ2-3; D is possibly TRBD2 (5 bases). Germline V gene sequence: CDR1 SGHNT, CDR2 YENEEA. This CDR3 is built from 15 residues. The germline V and J ends were trimmed by 5 bases and 1 base, with 13 bases remaining between them. The CDR3 region is CASSLGWRGTDTQYF. Here the CDR3 DNA reads TGTGCCAGCAGCCTAGGGTGGCGGGGCACAGATACGCAGTATTTT.

The table lists this clone with a few counts. The genes are TRBV29-1 and TRBJ2-3; D is possibly TRBD1 or TRBD2 (5 bases each). Germline loops: CDR1 SQVTM, CDR2 ANQGSEA. V shed 6 bases and J shed 2 bases, with 21 bases lying between them. The CDR3 covers 16 residues. The CDR3 loop reads CSVGNRQGRFTDTQYF. CDR3 sequence (DNA): TGCAGCGTGGGAAACCGGCAGGGACGGTTCACAGATACGCAGTATTTT.

The V call is TRBV5-4, the J call TRBJ2-5, with D possibly matching TRBD2 (6 bases). Trimming cost V 1 base and J 6 bases, with 10 bases left between them. Per germline, CDR1 SGHNT and CDR2 YYREEE (reference sequence). This CDR3 region has 13 residues. The CDR3, as DNA: TGTGCCAGCAGCTTGCAGGGCGGGAAGACCCAGTACTTC. This encodes CASSLQGGKTQYF.

The chain recombines TRBV5-1 with TRBJ2-7; D possibly corresponds to TRBD2 (5 bases). This CDR3 has 15 amino acids. Looked up from germline, CDR1 is SGHRS and CDR2 is YFSETQ. Trimming took off 4 bases at V and 6 bases at J, with 20 bases between the two ends. In DNA form, the CDR3 reads TGCGCCAGCAGCGGAGGATCGGACGGTTCCGGCGAGCAGTACTTC. This codes for CASSGGSDGSGEQYF.

V gene TRBV15 combines with J gene TRBJ1-2, with 7 bases matching TRBD1. The germline gives CDR1 LNHNV, CDR2 YYDKDF (reference sequence). The CDR3 loop spans 15 amino acids. V gave up 3 bases and J gave up 4 bases; unmatched junction bases: 8. This CDR3 is CATSRQTGALYGYTF. CDR3 sequence (DNA): TGTGCCACCAGCAGGCAAACAGGGGCTCTCTATGGCTACACCTTC.

The rearrangement links TRBV30 to TRBJ1-1, with 7 bases that match TRBD1. Germline-derived CDR1 and CDR2 are GTSNPN and SVGIG (reference sequence). CDR3 length: 12 amino acids. Trimming cost V 5 bases and J 0 bases; bases outside gene matches: 0. The CDR3 sequence is CAWGQVNTEAFF. CDR3 bases: TGTGCCTGGGGACAGGTGAACACTGAAGCTTTCTTT.

The rearrangement links TRBV2 to TRBJ2-7; D uncertain. This CDR3 is built from 12 residues. Trimming stripped 8 bases from V and 1 base from J, with 9 bases between. Germline CDR1 reads SNHLY; CDR2 reads FYNNEI. CDR3 DNA: TGTGCCAGCCAGACGGATTCCTACGAGCAGTACTTC. Its protein is CASQTDSYEQYF.

Turning to this clone: An end of the junction differs from the germline gene, which may be a read error. The V gene is TRBV4-1, the J gene TRBJ2-1; perhaps TRBD2 as D (6 bases). Germline V gene lookup returns CDR1 MGHRA and CDR2 YSYEKL. The CDR3 consists of 16 residues. CDR3 coding DNA: TGTGCCAGCAGCCAATACGGGACTTCCTCCTACAATGAGCAGTTCTTC. It is translated as CASSQYGTSSYNEQFF.

The chain uses TRBV7-2 and TRBJ2-1, with no clear D. V lost 5 bases to trimming and J lost 6 bases, with 8 bases between them. Germline V gene data show CDR1 as SGHTA and CDR2 as FQGNSA. The CDR3 is made up of 12 amino acids. CDR3 DNA: TGTGCCAGCAGCACTCTGGTCAATGAGCAGTTCTTC. This sequence encodes CASSTLVNEQFF.

The J gene is TRBJ2-5, the V gene TRBV4-1; the D is unclear. The CDR3 has 14 residues. V dropped 2 bases and J dropped 5 bases, with 12 bases sitting between them. Germline lookup yields CDR1 MGHRA and CDR2 YSYEKL. The CDR3, as DNA: TGCGCCAGCAGCCAACCTACAGTGGAGGAGACCCAGTACTTC. Its translation is CASSQPTVEETQYF.

The chain has TRBV18 and TRBJ2-5; the D gene is possibly TRBD2 (5 bases). Germline lookup yields CDR1 KGHSH and CDR2 LQKENI. The ends were cut back, 10 bases at V and 4 bases at J, with 10 bases in the middle. The CDR3 has 11 residues. CDR3 sequence: CANSEGETQYF. CDR3 DNA: TGTGCCAATTCCGAGGGAGAGACCCAGTACTTC.

The rearrangement joins TRBV5-6 to TRBJ2-2, with 8 positions matching TRBD1. The CDR3 runs 15 residues. Germline CDR1 reads SGHDT; CDR2 reads YYEEEE. Unmatched junction bases numbered 4, after V lost 1 base and J lost 5 bases. CDR3 loop: CASSLSGGRTGELFF. CDR3 nucleotides: TGTGCCAGCAGCTTGTCAGGGGGCCGTACCGGGGAGCTGTTTTTT.

Notes on this clone: This sample also contains other DNA sequences that code for the same CDR3. V and J are TRBV30 and TRBJ2-3; D not resolved. This CDR3 is built from 11 residues. Germline V lookup: CDR1 GTSNPN, CDR2 SVGIG (reference sequence). The V gene lost 3 bases and the J gene lost 4 bases, with 5 bases spanning the gap. CDR3 nucleotide sequence: TGTGCCTGGAGCGTCCCAGATACGCAGTATTTT. Translating gives CAWSVPDTQYF.

This clone showed up just a few times. The chain employs TRBV5-4 and TRBJ1-4; D uncertain. Germline CDR1 and CDR2: SGHNT and YYREEE (reference sequence). Trimming removed 0 bases from V and 8 bases from J, with 2 bases in between. The CDR3 has 11 amino acids. CDR3 DNA sequence: TGTGCCAGCAGCTTGGGGGAAAAACTGTTTTTT. Translating it yields CASSLGEKLFF.

This clone appeared a few times. The V and J genes are TRBV5-1 and TRBJ2-5, with 9 bases fitting TRBD2. The CDR3 has 15 residues. The ends lost 6 bases at V and 1 base at J; junction bases unmatched: 7. CDR1 and CDR2 from the germline V gene are SGHRS and YFSETQ. The DNA for the CDR3 is TGCGCCAGCACCTCGGCTAGCGGGGCCCAAGAGACCCAGTACTTC. This sequence encodes CASTSASGAQETQYF.

This chain joins TRBV28 and TRBJ1-6; D uncertain. V was clipped by 5 bases and J by 7 bases, with 15 bases between them. Germline V lookup: CDR1 MDHEN, CDR2 SYDVKM. The CDR3 contains 15 residues. For the CDR3, the DNA is TGTGCCAGCAGTGGCCAGGAGGGCGGGAATTCACCCCTCCACTTT. This gives the protein CASSGQEGGNSPLHF.

This clone came up a few times. The rearrangement links TRBV11-2 to TRBJ2-2; D not certain. The V end was cut by 4 bases, the J end by 0 bases, with 9 bases between. Germline CDR1 and CDR2: SGHAT and FQNNGV. The CDR3 has 15 amino acids. The CDR3 is CASSSSGANTGELFF. CDR3 sequence (DNA): TGTGCCAGCAGCTCCTCTGGGGCGAACACCGGGGAGCTGTTTTTT.